This T cell receptor beta chain is drawn from a study of blood T cell repertoires in COVID-19. As for the study in general: From T cells, B-cell-depleted T cells, or PBMCs came the material, which was cDNA or gDNA.

Remarks on this clone: Within the sample, other DNA sequences also encode this same CDR3.

The protocol was immunoSEQ multiplex PCR, while the TCRdb copy is restricted to in-frame clones and leaves out a portion. The sample shows over 250,000 clones, roughly four fifths of them seen only once. J lost 5 bases, V lost 3 bases, and 1 base had no gene match. The CDR3 length is 14 residues. The germline V gene has CDR1 MNHEY and CDR2 SVGEGT. The sequence derives from a woman aged 50 to 65 who had recovered from COVID-19. Sequencing was done on a sample of peripheral blood. The gene calls are TRBV6-2 or TRBV6-3 and TRBJ1-6; 7 positions agree with TRBD1. CDR3 coding DNA: TGTGCCAGCAGTTATGGACAGGATAATTCACCCCTCCACTTT. This encodes CASSYGQDNSPLHF.